Below, 28 T cell receptor beta chains from the same sample are listed, as sequenced in a study of T cell responses to AZD1222 COVID-19 vaccine. Measured with immunoSEQ multiplex PCR; TCRdb has only the in-frame clones, and not every one. The top ten hold roughly 5% of the sample, which has some 86,000 clones, 90% seen once. Sequencing used peripheral blood, obtained 28 days after the second AZD1222 dose. These receptors were obtained from an adult who received the AZD1222 COVID-19 vaccine.

The gene calls are TRBV5-4 and TRBJ1-1; unclear D gene. The CDR3 length is 14 residues. Germline loops: CDR1 SGHNT, CDR2 YYREEE (reference sequence). The ends were cut back, 0 bases at V and 3 bases at J, with 9 bases in the middle. The CDR3 is CASSLARGYTEAFF. The CDR3 DNA follows: TGTGCCAGCAGCTTGGCGCGGGGTTACACTGAAGCTTTCTTT.

The rearrangement uses TRBV18 and TRBJ1-1, with D perhaps TRBD1 (5 bases). V was pared by 1 base and J by 8 bases, with 14 bases between. The CDR3 extends over 14 amino acids. Germline V lookup: CDR1 KGHSH, CDR2 LQKENI. The CDR3 sequence is CASSPQGGEAEAFF. The CDR3 nucleotides are TGTGCCAGCTCACCACAGGGAGGGGAAGCGGAAGCTTTCTTT.

The chain combines TRBV18 with TRBJ1-4, with 9 bases identical to TRBD1. CDR3 length: 14 residues. The V segment lost 4 bases and the J segment 5 bases; nucleotides outside the gene matches: 2. Germline-derived CDR1 and CDR2 are KGHSH and LQKENI. This CDR3 reads CASSRGTGNEKLFF. In DNA, the CDR3 is TGTGCCAGCTCACGGGGGACAGGGAATGAAAAACTGTTTTTT.

The sample holds one count of this clone. This sequence joins TRBV5-1 and TRBJ2-1; D tentatively fits TRBD1 or TRBD2 (5 bases each). The CDR3 length is 16 residues. The V and J ends lost 5 bases and 3 bases respectively, with 18 bases between them. Germline CDR1 is SGHRS and CDR2 is YFSETQ. CDR3 sequence: CASSPRATESYNEQFF. The DNA for the CDR3 is TGCGCCAGCAGTCCGAGGGCGACAGAGAGCTACAATGAGCAGTTCTTC.

This clone was seen a single time. The CDR3 nucleotides read TGTGCCAGCAATCCCCAGGGGGGATCCTACGAGCAGTACTTC. Protein sequence: CASNPQGGSYEQYF. The chain carries TRBV2 and TRBJ2-7, with D tentatively TRBD1 (7 bases). This CDR3 is built from 14 residues. Per the germline V gene, CDR1 is SNHLY and CDR2 is FYNNEI. V was clipped by 7 bases and J by 1 base, with 14 bases between them.

The chain has TRBV7-8 and TRBJ2-2, with TRBD1 matching over 7 bases. With V trimmed by 6 bases and J by 7 bases, 8 bases remained unmatched. Germline V CDR1 and CDR2: SGHVS, FQNEAQ. This CDR3 has 14 amino acids. CDR3 region: CASRGTGDVGELFF. CDR3 coding DNA: TGTGCCAGCAGGGGAACAGGGGACGTCGGGGAGCTGTTTTTT.

V usage is TRBV29-1 and J usage is TRBJ1-1; D might be TRBD1 (5 bases). CDR1 SQVTM and CDR2 ANQGSEA come from the germline V gene. V was cut by 1 base and J by 1 base, with 7 bases left in between. This CDR3 contains 13 residues. CDR3 in amino acids: CSVEGQQNTEAFF. The CDR3 DNA reads as TGCAGCGTTGAAGGACAGCAGAACACTGAAGCTTTCTTT.

The rearrangement joins TRBV28 to TRBJ1-2; D not resolved. The germline gives CDR1 MDHEN, CDR2 SYDVKM. The germline V and J ends were trimmed by 4 bases and 3 bases, with 9 bases remaining between them. The CDR3 is 13 amino acids. CDR3 DNA: TGTGCCAGCAGTTCCCTTGGGGACTATGGCTACACCTTC. This encodes CASSSLGDYGYTF.

This chain links TRBV5-4 with TRBJ1-2; 7 bases fit TRBD1. The junction had 6 bases not matched to a gene; V was cut back by 3 bases and J by 1 base. CDR1 SGHNT and CDR2 YYREEE come from the germline V gene (reference sequence). This CDR3 region has 15 residues. For the CDR3, the DNA is TGTGCCAGCAGCTCCGGGACAGCTATTAACTATGGCTACACCTTC. Translation gives CASSSGTAINYGYTF.

The gene calls are TRBV21-1 and TRBJ1-5; the table's TRBD1 call for D was not verified on the DNA. TRBV21-1 has pseudogene status. This CDR3 region has 15 residues. In DNA form, the CDR3 reads TGTGCCAGCAGCCCCCGGGACAGAATCAATCAGCCCCAGCATTTT. It yields the protein CASSPRDRINQPQHF.

This sequence joins TRBV19 and TRBJ2-7; D not resolved. Germline values: CDR1 LNHDA, CDR2 SQIVND (reference sequence). The CDR3 consists of 13 residues. The V end was cut by 3 bases, the J end by 0 bases, with 6 bases between. The CDR3 loop is CASSISLSYEQYF. The CDR3 DNA is TGTGCCAGTAGTATCAGCCTCTCCTACGAGCAGTACTTC.

The chain couples TRBV6-4 to TRBJ1-5; possibly TRBD1 for D (5 bases). Between the trimmed V and J ends, which lost 9 bases and 7 bases, there was a span of 16 bases. CDR3 size: 13 residues. CDR1 and CDR2 (germline): MRHNA, SNTAGT. For the CDR3, the DNA is TGTGCCAGTAGTTTTGCCTCAGGGCAGCCCCAGCATTTT. Its translation is CASSFASGQPQHF.

The table lists this clone with a count of one. This sequence joins TRBV10-3 and TRBJ1-2; 7 bases align to TRBD1. J gave up 6 bases and V 2 bases, and 9 bases lay outside the gene matches. CDR1 is ENHRY, CDR2 SYGVKD, per germline. CDR3 length: 15 amino acids. In nucleotides, the CDR3 is TGTGCCATCAGTGAGCAACAGGGGATCATCGATGGCTACACCTTC. Protein sequence: CAISEQQGIIDGYTF.

The chain uses TRBV5-1 and TRBJ1-5; D is unresolved. Germline CDR1 reads SGHRS; CDR2 reads YFSETQ. The CDR3 runs 12 residues. The V gene lost 1 base and the J gene lost 6 bases, with 5 bases spanning the gap. The CDR3 nucleotides read TGCGCCAGCAGCTTGTTGGGTCAGCCCCAGCATTTT. It yields the protein CASSLLGQPQHF.

V is TRBV9 and J is TRBJ1-4; no firm D call. V gave up 4 bases and J gave up 3 bases, with 13 bases separating them. In germline, CDR1 is SGDLS, CDR2 YYNGEE. There are 15 residues in the CDR3. The CDR3 protein is CASSPKRVSNEKLFF. The CDR3 nucleotides are TGTGCCAGCAGCCCCAAGAGGGTTTCTAATGAAAAACTGTTTTTT. Supplemented by reference TRBV9 and TRBJ1-4, the full variable domain reads DSGVTQTPKHLITATGQRVTLRCSPRSGDLSVYWYQQSLDQGLQFLIQYYNGEERAKGNILERFSAQQFPDLHSELNLSSLELGDSALYFCASSPKRVSNEKLFFGSGTQLSVL.

This clone was detected a few times. The chain uses TRBV7-2 and TRBJ2-5, with D possibly being TRBD2 (7 bases). CDR1 and CDR2 (germline): SGHTA, FQGNSA. Trimming removed 1 base from V and 6 bases from J, with 18 bases in between. CDR3 length equals 16 residues. The CDR3 coding sequence is TGTGCCAGCAGCTTAGAGGGAGGGACAACTCCTAAGACCCAGTACTTC. Translating it yields CASSLEGGTTPKTQYF.

CDR3 sequence reads: CASKGQGAAQYF. As DNA, the CDR3 is TGTGCCAGCAAGGGACAGGGGGCTGCGCAGTACTTC. V usage is TRBV6-5 and J usage is TRBJ2-7, with 12 bases identical to TRBD1. V trimming: 7 bases; J trimming: 9 bases; junction bases outside the gene matches: 4. The CDR3 spans 12 residues. Germline loops: CDR1 MNHEY, CDR2 SVGAGI.

This clone was recorded once. The chain employs TRBV7-6 and TRBJ1-3, with TRBD1 identical over 7 bases. The CDR3 is 14 residues long. The V and J ends lost 4 bases and 2 bases, in that order; junction bases with no gene match: 2. The germline gives CDR1 SGHVS, CDR2 FNYEAQ. The CDR3 is CASSSGGPGNTIYF. The DNA for the CDR3 is TGTGCCAGCAGCTCAGGGGGTCCTGGAAACACCATATATTTT.

This clone has just a few counts. The rearrangement uses TRBV7-8 and TRBJ1-4; no reliable D call. Trimming left V 5 bases short and J 1 base short, with 14 bases between. CDR3 length equals 16 residues. Germline loops: CDR1 SGHVS, CDR2 FQNEAQ. For the CDR3, the DNA is TGTGCCAGCAGCCCAGGACGTTTGGAAACTAATGAAAAACTGTTTTTT. Its protein is CASSPGRLETNEKLFF.

The gene calls are TRBV28 and TRBJ2-1, with 16 positions matching TRBD2. This CDR3 contains 15 residues. CDR1 and CDR2 from the germline V gene are MDHEN and SYDVKM. V shed 2 bases and J 10 bases; nucleotides not matched to a gene: 2. The CDR3 DNA follows: TGTGCCAGCAGTTTACCGGGACTAGCGGGGGGGGAGCAGTTCTTC. Its translation is CASSLPGLAGGEQFF.

The chain carries TRBV7-9 and TRBJ1-5, with D possibly being TRBD1 (5 bases). CDR1 and CDR2 from the germline V gene are SEHNR and FQNEAQ (reference sequence). V lost 3 bases and J 0 bases, leaving 9 bases between the germline ends. The CDR3 spans 15 residues. CDR3 sequence: CASSLGVDSNQPQHF. In nucleotides, the CDR3 is TGTGCCAGCAGCTTGGGGGTCGATAGCAATCAGCCCCAGCATTTT.

The rearrangement links TRBV5-1 to TRBJ1-5; 7 positions agree with TRBD1. Per germline, CDR1 SGHRS and CDR2 YFSETQ. V trimming: 0 bases; J trimming: 7 bases; junction bases outside the gene matches: 1. The CDR3 contains 13 residues. CDR3 loop: CASSLEGAQPQHF. Here the CDR3 DNA reads TGCGCCAGCAGCTTGGAGGGGGCGCAGCCCCAGCATTTT.

The chain joins TRBV6-4 to TRBJ2-3, with 8 bases that match TRBD1. The CDR3 is made up of 15 amino acids. Germline values: CDR1 MRHNA, CDR2 SNTAGT. Losses at the gene ends were 3 bases for V and 6 bases for J; bases not matched to a gene: 8. The CDR3 protein is CASSEGQGALDTQYF. The CDR3 coding sequence is TGTGCCAGCAGTGAAGGTCAGGGGGCATTGGATACGCAGTATTTT.

This sequence joins TRBV18 and TRBJ1-4, with D unclear. The germline gives CDR1 KGHSH, CDR2 LQKENI. This CDR3 contains 15 residues. V gave up 4 bases and J gave up 8 bases, with 17 bases separating them. CDR3 coding DNA: TGTGCCAGCTCACGACCGGGCCCTTCGTCGGAAAAACTGTTTTTT. It yields the protein CASSRPGPSSEKLFF. The whole variable domain, remainder taken from reference TRBV18 and TRBJ1-4, is NAGVMQNPRHLVRRRGQEARLRCSPMKGHSHVYWYRQLPEEGLKFMVYLQKENIIDESGMPKERFSAEFPKEGPSILRIQQVVRGDSAAYFCASSRPGPSSEKLFFGSGTQLSVL.

This chain uses TRBV6-5 with TRBJ1-1; tentative D call: TRBD1 (6 bases). CDR3 length: 13 residues. The germline gives CDR1 MNHEY, CDR2 SVGAGI. The V gene lost 5 bases and the J gene lost 5 bases, with 12 bases spanning the gap. The CDR3 nucleotides read TGTGCCAGCAGTCCCTCCAGGGGTACTGAAGCTTTCTTT. Residues: CASSPSRGTEAFF.

The chain couples TRBV12-3 or TRBV12-4 to TRBJ1-6; no definite D call. There are 13 residues in the CDR3. The V end lost 1 base, the J end lost 11 bases, and 9 bases lay between the germline ends. The CDR3 sequence is CASSLEAVAPLHF. CDR3 nucleotides: TGTGCCAGCAGTTTAGAGGCCGTCGCACCCCTCCACTTT.

This clone has more than one count but fewer than ten. V usage is TRBV20-1 and J usage is TRBJ2-2; 10 positions agree with TRBD1. Germline-derived CDR1 and CDR2 are DFQATT and SNEGSKA (reference sequence). The CDR3 is made up of 13 amino acids. J was trimmed by 7 bases and V by 3 bases; bases with no gene match: 2. The chain's CDR3 is CSASRDRGGELFF. The CDR3 DNA sequence: TGCAGTGCTAGTCGGGACAGGGGCGGGGAGCTGTTTTTT.

This clone was observed a single time. The chain couples TRBV7-3 to TRBJ2-7; the D gene is possibly TRBD2 (6 bases). The germline V gene encodes CDR1 SGHTA and CDR2 FQGTGA. Trimming took off 3 bases at V and 3 bases at J, with 15 bases between the two ends. The CDR3 is 15 amino acids. CDR3 residues: CASSLAGGMGYEQYF. In DNA, the CDR3 is TGTGCCAGCAGCTTGGCCGGGGGTATGGGCTACGAGCAGTACTTC.